The rows below give T cell receptor beta chains drawn from one sample of a study of identical twins. Using its own MiXCR run on the 5' RACE reads, TCRdb lists one record per CDR3 protein. This sample has around 1.7 million distinct CDR3 sequences, with roughly a third found just once. The sequencing input was cord blood. All receptors derive from a newborn girl in good health. CDR3s include the opening cysteine and the closing phenylalanine or tryptophan. Fields, in order: J gene, D gene, V gene, clone size, CDR3 protein, CDR3 DNA. D genes are given only for firm matches. The size of a clone is reported for some rows only, either as once, few or many, or as a class for expanded clones.

TRBJ1-1 | TRBD1 | TRBV30 | NA | CAWTAQGYEAFF | TGTGCCTGGACCGCACAGGGGTATGAAGCTTTCTTT
TRBJ1-5 | NA | TRBV6-2/TRBV6-3 | many | CASRLTAGNQPQHF | TGTGCCAGCAGGTTGACTGCTGGGAATCAGCCCCAGCATTTT
TRBJ1-2 | TRBD1 | TRBV12-3/TRBV12-4 | NA | CASSWGGQGEMGGYTF | TGTGCCAGCAGTTGGGGGGGACAGGGAGAAATGGGGGGCTACACCTTC
TRBJ1-5 | NA | TRBV27 | few | CASSPLSSGSQPQHF | TGTGCCAGCAGTCCCCTCTCCTCAGGGAGTCAGCCCCAGCATTTT
TRBJ2-7 | NA | TRBV12-3/TRBV12-4 | few | CASSAFAGTYEQYF | TGTGCCAGCAGTGCCTTCGCGGGAACCTACGAGCAGTACTTC
TRBJ1-4 | NA | TRBV20-1 | many | CSVGKGVNEKLFF | TGCAGTGTTGGGAAAGGGGTTAATGAAAAACTGTTTTTT
TRBJ2-7 | TRBD1 | TRBV10-3 | many | CAISGTGFYEQYF | TGTGCCATCAGCGGGACAGGGTTCTACGAGCAGTACTTC
TRBJ2-7 | NA | TRBV21-1 | few | CASKGDRPYEQYF | TGTGCCAGCAAGGGGGACAGGCCCTACGAGCAGTACTTC
TRBJ2-2 | TRBD2 | TRBV20-1 | NA | CSALTGTSGTGELFF | TGCAGTGCTTTGACCGGGACTAGCGGGACCGGGGAGCTGTTTTTT
TRBJ2-3 | TRBD2 | TRBV12-3/TRBV12-4 | many | CASSVLAGSTDTQYF | TGTGCCAGCAGTGTACTAGCGGGGTCCACAGATACGCAGTATTTT
TRBJ1-2 | TRBD1 | TRBV7-8 | NA | CASSLRDRHYGYTF | TGTGCCAGCAGCCTCCGGGACAGGCACTATGGCTACACCTTC
TRBJ1-2 | NA | TRBV5-1 | few | CASSRDAGNYGYTF | TGCGCCAGCAGCAGGGACGCAGGAAACTATGGCTACACCTTC
TRBJ2-5 | NA | TRBV5-4 | NA | CASSLGVDFQETQYF | TGTGCCAGCAGCTTGGGGGTGGACTTCCAAGAGACCCAGTACTTC
TRBJ2-7 | NA | TRBV7-2 | few | CASSLALTGSYEQYF | TGTGCCAGCAGCTTAGCCCTGACAGGATCCTACGAGCAGTACTTC
TRBJ2-1 | TRBD1 | TRBV20-1 | NA | CSATPGQGFGNEQFF | TGCAGTGCTACTCCGGGACAGGGATTTGGCAATGAGCAGTTCTTC
TRBJ2-5 | TRBD1 | TRBV20-1 | few | CSARAGQGAETQYF | TGCAGTGCTAGAGCAGGACAGGGAGCGGAGACCCAGTACTTC
TRBJ2-5 | TRBD2 | TRBV6-2/TRBV6-3 | few | CASSYGRAVEQYF | TGTGCCAGCAGTTATGGGAGGGCGGTTGAGCAGTACTTC
TRBJ2-2 | NA | TRBV10-1 | NA | CASSESLTTGELFF | TGCGCCAGCAGTGAGTCGCTGACCACCGGGGAGCTGTTTTTT
TRBJ1-2 | TRBD1 | TRBV24-1 | NA | CATSKTGGGGYTF | TGTGCCACCAGTAAAACAGGGGGCGGAGGCTACACCTTC
TRBJ2-7 | NA | TRBV20-1 | NA | CSASVGDEQYF | TGCAGTGCTAGCGTAGGGGACGAGCAGTACTTC
TRBJ2-7 | NA | TRBV27 | few | CASSLTGFYQQYF | TGTGCCAGCAGTTTAACAGGGTTCTACCAGCAGTACTTC
TRBJ1-2 | NA | TRBV5-5 | NA | CASSPPQARNYGYTF | TGTGCCAGCAGCCCCCCACAGGCCCGTAACTATGGCTACACCTTC
TRBJ1-5 | TRBD1 | TRBV29-1 | many | CSVEGDREDQPQHF | TGCAGCGTTGAAGGCGACAGGGAGGATCAGCCCCAGCATTTT
TRBJ1-2 | NA | TRBV10-1 | NA | CAGDQGRANYGYTF | TGCGCCGGAGATCAGGGGCGGGCTAACTATGGCTACACCTTC